This T cell receptor (beta chain) was found in a study of long-term antiretroviral therapy in people with HIV. Whole-study context: The earliest specimens came about a decade ahead of the 2015 immediate-ART recommendation.

Findings of the study overall: Transplant-donor-level diversity was not reached after ART, though diversity increased.

The CDR3 loop spans 15 amino acids. The germline gives CDR1 MNHNY, CDR2 SVGAGI (reference sequence). V lost 0 bases to trimming and J lost 0 bases; unmatched junction nucleotides: 1. Before they underwent DNA extraction, samples held roughly 0.95-11 million cryopreserved PBMC. Researchers report immunoSEQ v3.0 was run at survey level. Method: immunoSEQ multiplex PCR; TCRdb's copy keeps in-frame clones and lacks some. The repertoire has around 19,000 clones, roughly 85% of them found once; the top ten carry 9.5% to 12%. Concerning this clone itself: Its target is not known.

This clonotype was obtained from a man between 35 and 55 years old with HIV. The gene calls are TRBV6-6 and TRBJ2-5; 7 bases fit TRBD1. Sequenced material: unsorted PBMCs, taken roughly 2.3 years after starting antiretroviral therapy. DNA for the CDR3: TGTGCCAGCAGTTACTCACAGGGGTACCAAGAGACCCAGTACTTC. The encoded protein is CASSYSQGYQETQYF.